This TCR beta chain was documented in a study of identical twins (TCRdb year 2016). At the level of the whole study: The study deep-sequenced TCR alpha and beta repertoires from monozygotic twins, unrelated adults of various ages and cord blood to test whether fetal clonotypes persist. Replicate twin experiments were performed at different times using different library preparation protocols to rule out contamination.

The method behind the library was 5' RACE. Sequencer: Illumina HiSeq 2000. A universal primer binding site was added through template switching, and the final cDNA carried a unique molecular identifier so that TCR cDNA molecules could be counted accurately. Specific primers in the conserved constant-segment region were used to synthesize first-strand cDNA for the TCR alpha and beta chains. To control for contamination, every cDNA library carried two barcodes: a SMART-Mk sample barcode plus Illumina barcodes. TruSeq adapter sequences, together with Illumina sample barcodes, were added in two successive PCR steps. The TCR alpha and beta cDNA libraries were sequenced on the Illumina HiSeq platform using custom primers. The source study handled its data this way. Raw reads were processed with MiGEC to extract unique molecular identifiers, and MiXCR was used to determine CDR3 positions. For each individual, recombination models were inferred using an EM algorithm with the repgenHMM and IGoR tools. Shared clonotypes were analyzed with the tcR package in R, and sharing was normalized by the product of cloneset sizes. To study raw recombination free of thymic and clonal selection effects, out-of-frame nonproductive sequences were analyzed. The raw public data were reprocessed by TCRdb itself: fastp quality trimming at Q25, MiXCR clonotype calling, in-frame beta chains only. Merged by CDR3 protein, the rows form single entries marked with the most common genes and DNA. What appears here as the V and J calls and clone size reflects TCRdb's work, not the paper's. This sample is represented by 450,000 or so distinct CDR3 sequences; around 18% of them were singletons. The ten largest account for approximately 12% of the sample.

The sample holds a few counts of this clonotype. The specificity of this receptor is unknown. Per-base quality was not reported, and no clone a single base away is much larger than it. Only healthy Caucasian donors were included. Three unrelated non-twin adults were additionally sequenced: a male aged 18 to 30, a male aged 50 to 60 and a female aged 50 to 60. Using Miltenyi CD45RO+ enrichment and human naive T-cell isolation kits, memory (CD45RO+) and naive T cells were isolated from PBMC. Study-wide conclusions, independent of this receptor: In monozygotic twins, recombination models systematically underestimated out-of-frame TCR alpha sharing, but the models matched the sharing seen between unrelated individuals. Excess twin sharing in beta out-of-frame sequences was weaker because fewer shared sequences lowered the signal-to-noise ratio. Fewer insertions were carried by abundant cord blood beta clonotypes, a similar but weaker trend appeared in young adult naive repertoires, and no such trend appeared in memory repertoires. Invariant T cells such as MAIT and iNKT could partly confound zero-insertion analyses, although diverse VJ usage argued against such confounding for most clonotypes. Compared with coincidental sharing between unrelated individuals, out-of-frame TCR alpha sequences shared between twins had an excess of sequences with low generation probability. Because the same donors could not be followed over many years, the conclusions depended on cross-sectional statistical analysis.

Sequencing was done on a sample of naive T cells sorted from blood. What this sample's cell subset or site label stands for: cells isolated with a human naive T-cell isolation kit. This receptor was taken from a man aged 50 to 59 in good health.

The CDR3 is CASSHSGAWETQYF. The nucleotides are TGTGCCAGCAGCCACAGCGGGGCTTGGGAGACCCAGTACTTC. Recombination linked TRBV7-2 to TRBJ2-5; 7 bases in between match TRBD2. The CDR3 goes from the cysteine to the phenylalanine over 14 residues. The DNA shown is the 42-base CDR3, in frame from base 1. For CDR1 and CDR2, the germline V gene lists SGHTA and FQGNSA. Trimming leaves V shorter by 5 bases and J shorter by 5 bases, with the junction holding 8 bases beyond the gene matches.